The 13 T cell receptor beta chains given below trace back to one sample, sequenced in a study of CD8+ T cells in alopecia areata. RNA extraction was followed by reverse transcription into cDNA, which acted as the sequencing template. Assay: immunoSEQ multiplex PCR; the TCRdb copy retains only in-frame clones and omits some. The sample has about 130,000 clones, 45% to 50% seen once. This sample comprised CD8+ T cells sorted from blood, obtained at week 0. The receptors were gathered from a human donor with alopecia areata.

The V call is TRBV9, the J call TRBJ2-3; either TRBD1 or TRBD2 may supply D (5 bases each). Germline V gives CDR1 SGDLS, CDR2 YYNGEE. There are 14 residues in the CDR3. Trimming shortened V by 3 bases and J by 1 base, and 9 bases separated the two germline ends. The CDR3 DNA sequence: TGTGCCAGCAGCGATGGGACCGGCACAGATACGCAGTATTTT. Protein product: CASSDGTGTDTQYF.

V and J are TRBV27 and TRBJ2-5, with unresolved D. This CDR3 has 16 amino acids. Germline loops: CDR1 MNHEY, CDR2 SMNVEV (reference sequence). Trimming shortened V by 2 bases and J by 0 bases, and 13 bases separated the two germline ends. The CDR3 coding sequence is TGTGCCAGCAGTTTAACGGGTCTGGAGTACCAAGAGACCCAGTACTTC. Translating gives CASSLTGLEYQETQYF.

This chain connects TRBV12-5 to TRBJ2-7; D not resolved. This CDR3 contains 13 residues. Germline CDR1 is LGHNT and CDR2 is FRNRAP. The V and J ends lost 2 bases and 5 bases respectively, with 10 bases between them. The CDR3 DNA sequence: TGTGCTAGTGGTTTGAAGGGTTACGACGAGCAGTACTTC. Translation: CASGLKGYDEQYF.

J is TRBJ1-4 and V is TRBV5-6; D is perhaps TRBD1 (6 bases). The CDR3 spans 15 residues. Germline V CDR1 and CDR2: SGHDT, YYEEEE. The V end lost 2 bases, the J end lost 4 bases, and 12 bases lay between the germline ends. In DNA, the CDR3 is TGTGCCAGCAGCTTATGGGGGGGCCATAATGAAAAACTGTTTTTT. It is translated as CASSLWGGHNEKLFF. Complete variable domain (other parts from reference TRBV5-6 and TRBJ1-4): DAGVTQSPTHLIKTRGQQVTLRCSPKSGHDTVSWYQQALGQGPQFIFQYYEEEERQRGNFPDRFSGHQFPNYSSELNVNALLLGDSALYLCASSLWGGHNEKLFFGSGTQLSVL.

This chain joins TRBV4-1 and TRBJ1-1; 8 bases fit TRBD1. With V trimmed by 5 bases and J by 1 base, 6 bases remained unmatched. CDR3 length: 15 residues. Germline V gives CDR1 MGHRA, CDR2 YSYEKL. CDR3 nucleotides: TGCGCCAGCAGCTCCCGACAGGGGTCGAACACTGAAGCTTTCTTT. Translation: CASSSRQGSNTEAFF.

V gene TRBV15 combines with J gene TRBJ2-7; 8 positions agree with TRBD1. The V gene end was trimmed by 5 bases and the J gene end by 2 bases; junction bases not matched to a gene: 2. This CDR3 region has 13 residues. The germline gives CDR1 LNHNV, CDR2 YYDKDF (reference sequence). The DNA for the CDR3 is TGTGCCACCAGCGCGGGACAGGCCTACGAGCAGTACTTC. Translation gives CATSAGQAYEQYF.

The chain joins TRBV27 to TRBJ1-1; D might be TRBD1 (5 bases). The CDR3 has 13 amino acids. Trimming cost V 4 bases and J 0 bases, with 6 bases left between them. In germline, CDR1 is MNHEY, CDR2 SMNVEV (reference sequence). The CDR3 here is CASSWGVNTEAFF. The CDR3 DNA reads TGTGCCAGCAGTTGGGGCGTGAACACTGAAGCTTTCTTT.

The chain is built from TRBV10-3 and TRBJ1-2, with D uncertain. Per the germline V gene, CDR1 is ENHRY and CDR2 is SYGVKD. This CDR3 has 17 residues. V dropped 0 bases and J dropped 6 bases, with 20 bases sitting between them. As DNA, the CDR3 is TGTGCCATCAGTGAGTCGAACCAGGCCGATCCTACCGATGGCTACACCTTC. Its protein product is CAISESNQADPTDGYTF.

The chain has TRBV7-6 and TRBJ1-5, with D tentatively TRBD1 (5 bases). The CDR3 spans 13 residues. Per germline, CDR1 SGHVS and CDR2 FNYEAQ. Deletions cut 8 bases from V and 5 bases from J, with 13 bases between. Here the CDR3 reads CASSMGLDQPQHF. The CDR3 bases are TGTGCCAGCTCAATGGGACTTGATCAGCCCCAGCATTTT.

The CDR3 coding sequence is TGTGCCACCAGCAGCCTCAGGGGGTTAGATCAGCCCCAGCATTTT. The encoded protein is CATSSLRGLDQPQHF. The J gene is TRBJ1-5, the V gene TRBV15; 7 nucleotides agree with TRBD1. V trimming: 3 bases; J trimming: 5 bases; junction bases outside the gene matches: 7. The CDR3 is 15 amino acids. Germline V lookup: CDR1 LNHNV, CDR2 YYDKDF (reference sequence).

The V gene is TRBV10-3, the J gene TRBJ1-1, with D possibly TRBD1 on 5 matching bases. The V end lost 0 bases, the J end lost 7 bases, and 9 bases lay between the germline ends. This CDR3 region has 13 residues. Germline CDR1 ENHRY, CDR2 SYGVKD. CDR3: CAISESWGDEAFF. CDR3 bases: TGTGCCATCAGTGAGTCGTGGGGGGATGAAGCTTTCTTT.

The DNA of the CDR3 is TGTGCCAGCGGTCAGCGGGGACAAGAGACCCAGTACTTC. This sequence encodes CASGQRGQETQYF. V and J are TRBV7-9 and TRBJ2-5; 7 bases are shared with TRBD2. Trimming cost V 8 bases and J 2 bases; bases outside gene matches: 5. This CDR3 spans 13 amino acids. The V gene's germline CDR1 is SEHNR and CDR2 FQNEAQ (reference sequence).

The chain is built from TRBV7-9 and TRBJ1-2; D is possibly TRBD1 (5 bases). This CDR3 comprises 15 residues. Trimming shortened V by 1 base and J by 3 bases, and 12 bases separated the two germline ends. Germline V CDR1 and CDR2: SEHNR, FQNEAQ (reference sequence). The CDR3 DNA follows: TGTGCCAGCAGCTTAGTGTTAGGGGTCGACTATGGCTACACCTTC. This codes for CASSLVLGVDYGYTF.